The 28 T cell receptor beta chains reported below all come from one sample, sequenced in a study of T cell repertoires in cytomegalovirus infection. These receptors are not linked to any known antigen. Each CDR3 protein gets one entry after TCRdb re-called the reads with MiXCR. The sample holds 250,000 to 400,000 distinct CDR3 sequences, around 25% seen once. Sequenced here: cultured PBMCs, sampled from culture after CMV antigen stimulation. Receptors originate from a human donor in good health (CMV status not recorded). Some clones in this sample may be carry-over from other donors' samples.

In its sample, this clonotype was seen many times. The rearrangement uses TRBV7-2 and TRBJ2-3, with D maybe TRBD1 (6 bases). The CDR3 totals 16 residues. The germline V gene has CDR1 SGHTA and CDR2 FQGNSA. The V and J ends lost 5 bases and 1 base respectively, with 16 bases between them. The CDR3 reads CASSPAEQGGTDTQYF. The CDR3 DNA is TGTGCCAGCAGCCCCGCAGAACAGGGAGGCACAGATACGCAGTATTTT.

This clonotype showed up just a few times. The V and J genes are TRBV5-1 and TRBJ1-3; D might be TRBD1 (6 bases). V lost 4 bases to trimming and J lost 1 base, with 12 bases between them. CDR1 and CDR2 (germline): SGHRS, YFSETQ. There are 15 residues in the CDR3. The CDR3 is CASSTYTGSGNTIYF. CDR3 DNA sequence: TGCGCCAGCAGCACTTATACAGGGTCTGGAAACACCATATATTTT.

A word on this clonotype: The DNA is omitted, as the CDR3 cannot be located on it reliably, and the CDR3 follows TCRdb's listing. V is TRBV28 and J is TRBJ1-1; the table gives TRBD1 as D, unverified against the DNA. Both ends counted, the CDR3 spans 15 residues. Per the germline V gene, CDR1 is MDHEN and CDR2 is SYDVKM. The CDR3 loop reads CASSLNLVGQGAQIF.

CDR3 sequence (DNA): TGTGCCAGCAGTCTCTCCGGGACAGGGAAAAACATTCAGTACTTC. It encodes CASSLSGTGKNIQYF. The V call is TRBV27, the J call TRBJ2-4; the match to TRBD1 covers 9 bases. Germline values: CDR1 MNHEY, CDR2 SMNVEV (reference sequence). The CDR3 consists of 15 residues. J lost 4 bases, V lost 5 bases, and 6 bases had no gene match.

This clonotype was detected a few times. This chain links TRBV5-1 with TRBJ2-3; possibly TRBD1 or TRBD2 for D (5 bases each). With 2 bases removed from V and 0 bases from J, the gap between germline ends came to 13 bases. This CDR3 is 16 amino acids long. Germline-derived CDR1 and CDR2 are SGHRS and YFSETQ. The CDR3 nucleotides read TGCGCCAGCAGCTTTATGGGACCGCAAAGCACAGATACGCAGTATTTT. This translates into CASSFMGPQSTDTQYF.

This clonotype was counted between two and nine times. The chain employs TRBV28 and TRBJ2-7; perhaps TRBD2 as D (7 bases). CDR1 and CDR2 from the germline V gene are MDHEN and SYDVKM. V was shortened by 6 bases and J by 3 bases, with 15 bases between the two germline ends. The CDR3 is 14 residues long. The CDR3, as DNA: TGTGCCAGCAGATTGGGGGGGCCCGACTACGAGCAGTACTTC. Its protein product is CASRLGGPDYEQYF.

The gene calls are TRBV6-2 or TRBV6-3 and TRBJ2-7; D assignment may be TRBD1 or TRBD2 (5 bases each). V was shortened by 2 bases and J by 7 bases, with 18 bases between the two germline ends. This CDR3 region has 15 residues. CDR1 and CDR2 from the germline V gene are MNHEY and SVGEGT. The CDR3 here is CASSYSTGPLGEQYV. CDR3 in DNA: TGTGCCAGCAGTTACAGCACGGGACCCCTTGGGGAGCAGTACGTC.

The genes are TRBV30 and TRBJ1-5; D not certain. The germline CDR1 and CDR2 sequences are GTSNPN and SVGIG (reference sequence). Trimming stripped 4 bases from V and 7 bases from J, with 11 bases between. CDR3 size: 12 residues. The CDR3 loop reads CAWNRADQPQHF. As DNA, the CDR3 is TGTGCCTGGAATAGGGCGGACCAGCCCCAGCATTTT.

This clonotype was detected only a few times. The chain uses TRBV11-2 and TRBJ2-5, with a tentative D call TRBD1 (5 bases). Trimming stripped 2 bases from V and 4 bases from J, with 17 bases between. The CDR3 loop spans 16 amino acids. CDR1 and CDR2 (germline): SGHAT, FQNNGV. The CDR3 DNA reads TGTGCCAGCAGCTTAAACCGGCGGACACAGACAGAGACCCAGTACTTC. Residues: CASSLNRRTQTETQYF.

Here the CDR3 DNA reads TGTGCCAGCAGTCCCTTACCGGGACAGGGAGGGATGTTTTTT. Its protein is CASSPLPGQGGMFF. The chain couples TRBV6-5 to TRBJ2-2, with 9 positions matching TRBD1. Per germline, CDR1 MNHEY and CDR2 SVGAGI. CDR3 length equals 14 residues. J gave up 15 bases and V 5 bases, and 13 bases lay outside the gene matches.

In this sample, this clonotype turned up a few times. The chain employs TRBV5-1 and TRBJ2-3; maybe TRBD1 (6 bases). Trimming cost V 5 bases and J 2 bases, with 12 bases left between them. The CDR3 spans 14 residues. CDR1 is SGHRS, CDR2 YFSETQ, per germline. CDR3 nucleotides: TGCGCCAGCAGTGTAATGGGACACACAGATACGCAGTATTTT. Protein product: CASSVMGHTDTQYF. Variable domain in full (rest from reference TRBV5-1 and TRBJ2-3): KAGVTQTPRYLIKTRGQQVTLSCSPISGHRSVSWYQQTPGQGLQFLFEYFSETQRNKGNFPGRFSGRQFSNSRSEMNVSTLELGDSALYLCASSVMGHTDTQYFGPGTRLTVL.

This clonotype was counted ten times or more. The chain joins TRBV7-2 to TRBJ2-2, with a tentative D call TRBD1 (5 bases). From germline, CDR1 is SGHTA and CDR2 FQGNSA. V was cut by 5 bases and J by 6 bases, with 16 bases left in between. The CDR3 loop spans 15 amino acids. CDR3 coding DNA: TGTGCCAGCAGCCCAACCGCCCAGGGTTCCGGGGAGCTGTTTTTT. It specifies CASSPTAQGSGELFF.

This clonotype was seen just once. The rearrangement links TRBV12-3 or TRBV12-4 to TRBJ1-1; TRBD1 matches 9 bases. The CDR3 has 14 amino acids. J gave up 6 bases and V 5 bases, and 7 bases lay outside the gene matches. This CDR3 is CASSLGDRASEAFF. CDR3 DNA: TGTGCCAGCAGTCTAGGGGACAGGGCCTCTGAAGCTTTCTTT.

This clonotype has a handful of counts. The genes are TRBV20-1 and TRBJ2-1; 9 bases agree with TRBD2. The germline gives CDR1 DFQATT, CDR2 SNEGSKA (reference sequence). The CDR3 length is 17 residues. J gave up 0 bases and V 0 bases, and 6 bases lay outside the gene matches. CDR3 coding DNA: TGCAGTGCTAGAGATTATGGTAGCGGGAGCTCCTACAATGAGCAGTTCTTC. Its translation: CSARDYGSGSSYNEQFF.

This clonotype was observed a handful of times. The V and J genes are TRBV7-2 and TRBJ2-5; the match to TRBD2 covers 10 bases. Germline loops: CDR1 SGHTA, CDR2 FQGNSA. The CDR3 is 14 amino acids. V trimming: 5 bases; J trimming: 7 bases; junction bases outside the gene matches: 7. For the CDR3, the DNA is TGTGCCAGCAGCGGTCTAGCGGGGGCAACGACCCAGTACTTC. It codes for CASSGLAGATTQYF.

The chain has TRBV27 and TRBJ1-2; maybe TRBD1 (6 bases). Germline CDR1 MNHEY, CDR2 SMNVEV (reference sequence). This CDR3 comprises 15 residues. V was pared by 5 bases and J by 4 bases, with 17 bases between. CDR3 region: CASSPRAGDPYGYTF. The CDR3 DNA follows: TGTGCCAGCAGTCCACGGGCAGGGGATCCCTATGGCTACACCTTC.

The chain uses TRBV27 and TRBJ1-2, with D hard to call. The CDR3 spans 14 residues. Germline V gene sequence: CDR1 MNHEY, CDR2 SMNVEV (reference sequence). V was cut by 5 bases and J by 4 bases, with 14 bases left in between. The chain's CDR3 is CASSIDFRSYGYTF. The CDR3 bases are TGTGCCAGCAGTATCGACTTCCGGAGCTATGGCTACACCTTC.

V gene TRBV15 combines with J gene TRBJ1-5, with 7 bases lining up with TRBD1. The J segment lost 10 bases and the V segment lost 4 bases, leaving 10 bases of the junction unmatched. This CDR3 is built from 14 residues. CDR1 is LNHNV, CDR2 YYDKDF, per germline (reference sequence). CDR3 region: CATSTRKTGQPQHF. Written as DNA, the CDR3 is TGTGCCACCAGCACCCGAAAGACAGGGCAACCCCAGCATTTT.

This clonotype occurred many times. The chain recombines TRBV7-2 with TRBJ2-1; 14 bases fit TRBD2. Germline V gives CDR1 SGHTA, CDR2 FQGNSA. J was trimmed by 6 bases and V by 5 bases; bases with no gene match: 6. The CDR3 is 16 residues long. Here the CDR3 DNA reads TGTGCCAGCAGCACTAGACTAGCGGGAGGGGGCAATGAGCAGTTCTTC. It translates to CASSTRLAGGGNEQFF.

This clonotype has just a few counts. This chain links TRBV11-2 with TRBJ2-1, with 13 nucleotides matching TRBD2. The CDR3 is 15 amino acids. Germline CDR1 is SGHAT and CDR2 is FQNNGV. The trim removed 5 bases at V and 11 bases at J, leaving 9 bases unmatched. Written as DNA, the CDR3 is TGTGCCAGCAGCCGTGCCCGGACTAGCGGGAGTCAGCAGTTCTTC. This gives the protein CASSRARTSGSQQFF. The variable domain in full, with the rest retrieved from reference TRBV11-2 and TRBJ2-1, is EAGVAQSPRYKIIEKRQSVAFWCNPISGHATLYWYQQILGQGPKLLIQFQNNGVVDDSQLPKDRFSAERLKGVDSTLKIQPAKLEDSAVYLCASSRARTSGSQQFFGPGTRLTVL.

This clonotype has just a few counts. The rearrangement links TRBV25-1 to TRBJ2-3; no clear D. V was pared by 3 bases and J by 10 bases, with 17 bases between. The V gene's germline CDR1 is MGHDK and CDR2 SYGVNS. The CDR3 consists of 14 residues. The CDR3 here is CASSDRLKASAQYF. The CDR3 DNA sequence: TGTGCCAGCAGTGACCGTCTCAAGGCTTCGGCGCAGTATTTT. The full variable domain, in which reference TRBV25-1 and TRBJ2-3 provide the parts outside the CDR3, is EADIYQTPRYLVIGTGKKITLECSQTMGHDKMYWYQQDPGMELHLIHYSYGVNSTEKGDLSSESTVSRIRTEHFPLTLESARPSHTSQYLCASSDRLKASAQYFGPGTRLTVL.

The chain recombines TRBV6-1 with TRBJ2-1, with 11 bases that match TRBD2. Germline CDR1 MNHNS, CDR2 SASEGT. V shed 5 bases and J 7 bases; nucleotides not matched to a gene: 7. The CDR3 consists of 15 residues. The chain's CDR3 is CASSYGTSGANEQFF. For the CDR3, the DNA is TGTGCCAGCAGTTACGGGACTAGCGGAGCTAATGAGCAGTTCTTC.

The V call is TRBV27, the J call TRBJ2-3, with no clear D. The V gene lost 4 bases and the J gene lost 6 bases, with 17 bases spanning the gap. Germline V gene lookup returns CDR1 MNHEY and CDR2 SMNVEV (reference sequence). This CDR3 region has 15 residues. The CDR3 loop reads CASSSTWAIRDTQYF. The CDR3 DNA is TGTGCCAGCAGTTCAACATGGGCCATAAGGGATACGCAGTATTTT.

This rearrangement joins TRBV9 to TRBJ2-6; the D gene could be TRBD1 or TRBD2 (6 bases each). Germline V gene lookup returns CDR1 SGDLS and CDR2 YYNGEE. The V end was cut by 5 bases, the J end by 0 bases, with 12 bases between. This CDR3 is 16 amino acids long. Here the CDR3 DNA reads TGTGCCAGCAGAGGAGGGGGGAGCTCTGGGGCCAACGTCCTGACTTTC. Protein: CASRGGGSSGANVLTF. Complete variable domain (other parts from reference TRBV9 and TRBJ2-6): DSGVTQTPKHLITATGQRVTLRCSPRSGDLSVYWYQQSLDQGLQFLIQYYNGEERAKGNILERFSAQQFPDLHSELNLSSLELGDSALYFCASRGGGSSGANVLTFGAGSRLTVL.

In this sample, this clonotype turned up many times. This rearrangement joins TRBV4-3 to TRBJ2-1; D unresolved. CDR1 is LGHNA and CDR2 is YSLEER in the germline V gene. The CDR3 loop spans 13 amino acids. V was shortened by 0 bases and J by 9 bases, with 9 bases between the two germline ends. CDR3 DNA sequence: TGCGCCAGCAGCCAAGAAGTCCAAACTGAGCAGTTCTTC. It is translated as CASSQEVQTEQFF.

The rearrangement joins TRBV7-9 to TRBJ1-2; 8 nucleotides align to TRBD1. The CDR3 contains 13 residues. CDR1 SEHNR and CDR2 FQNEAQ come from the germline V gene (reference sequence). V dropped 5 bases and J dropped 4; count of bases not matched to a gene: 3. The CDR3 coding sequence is TGTGCCAGCAGCGACAGGGGCGGCTATGGCTACACCTTC. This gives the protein CASSDRGGYGYTF. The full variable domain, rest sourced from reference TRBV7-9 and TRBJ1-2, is DTGVSQNPRHKITKRGQNVTFRCDPISEHNRLYWYRQTLGQGPEFLTYFQNEAQLEKSRLLSDRFSAERPKGSFSTLEIQRTEQGDSAMYLCASSDRGGYGYTFGSGTRLTVV.

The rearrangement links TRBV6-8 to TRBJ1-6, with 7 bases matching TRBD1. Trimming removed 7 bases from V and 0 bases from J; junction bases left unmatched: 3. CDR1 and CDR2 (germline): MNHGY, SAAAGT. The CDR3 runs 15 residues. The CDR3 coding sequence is TGTGCCAGCAAACCAGGGGGCTCCTATAATTCACCCCTCCACTTT. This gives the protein CASKPGGSYNSPLHF.

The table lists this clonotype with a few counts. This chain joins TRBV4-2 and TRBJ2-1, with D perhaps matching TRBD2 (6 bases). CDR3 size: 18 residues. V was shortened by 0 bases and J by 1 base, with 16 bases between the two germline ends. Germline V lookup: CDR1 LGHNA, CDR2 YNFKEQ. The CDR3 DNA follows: TGTGCCAGCAGCCAAGATTGGGTAGGGGAGGTTTCCTACAATGAGCAGTTCTTC. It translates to CASSQDWVGEVSYNEQFF.